This is a list of T cell receptor beta chains from one sample in a study of OX40 agonist ivuxolimab in advanced cancers. Using immunoSEQ multiplex PCR, the repertoire was profiled, and TCRdb retains in-frame clones only, with some absent. The sample yields roughly 97,000 clones, roughly nine tenths seen once. Sequenced material: CD4+ or CD8+ T cells sorted from blood, taken in a trial of the OX40 agonist ivuxolimab. The source of these receptors is an adult with an advanced solid tumor such as melanoma, head and neck, liver or kidney cancer. Each CDR3 is given with its conserved first and last residue. D genes are given only for firm matches. Clone sizes are given selectively: once, few, many, or a class where the clone is expanded.

d_call j_call clone_size v_call cdr3_aa cdr3_nt
TRBD1 TRBJ2-7 . TRBV7-9 CASSFDRGPYEQYF TGTGCCAGCAGCTTTGACAGGGGTCCTTACGAGCAGTACTTC
TRBD2 TRBJ2-3 once TRBV4-1 CASSQVAGVTDTQYF TGCGCCAGCAGCCAAGTTGCGGGAGTGACAGATACGCAGTATTTT
TRBD1 TRBJ2-4 . TRBV19 CASSPTGGASKNIQYF TGTGCCAGTAGTCCCACAGGGGGCGCATCCAAAAACATTCAGTACTTC
. TRBJ2-7 . TRBV29-1 CSATPRQGSYEQYF TGCAGCGCAACCCCGCGGCAGGGGTCCTACGAGCAGTACTTC
. TRBJ2-5 . TRBV11-2 CASSFQRSGETQYF TGTGCCAGCAGCTTCCAAAGGTCCGGAGAGACCCAGTACTTC
. TRBJ1-3 . TRBV7-9 CASSLGWGSGNTIYF TGTGCCAGCAGCTTAGGTTGGGGTTCTGGAAACACCATATATTTT
. TRBJ1-1 . TRBV5-1 CASSLAVSNTEAFF TGCGCCAGCAGCTTGGCAGTCTCGAACACTGAAGCTTTCTTT
. TRBJ2-7 . TRBV7-8 CASSLGTATFGEQYF TGTGCCAGCAGCCTCGGGACCGCTACTTTTGGAGAGCAGTACTTC
. TRBJ2-5 . TRBV7-9 CASSPNSAIETQYF TGTGCCAGCAGCCCCAACTCAGCGATCGAGACCCAGTACTTC
TRBD2 TRBJ2-1 . TRBV27 CASSLRLAGSYNEQFF TGTGCCAGCAGTTTAAGACTAGCGGGGTCCTACAATGAGCAGTTCTTC
TRBD1 TRBJ1-3 . TRBV6-6 CASSYRDRGAGNTIYF TGTGCCAGCAGTTACCGGGACAGGGGGGCTGGAAACACCATATATTTT
. TRBJ1-1 . TRBV29-1 CSVTRRVTEAFF TGCAGCGTTACCAGGAGGGTCACTGAAGCTTTCTTT
. TRBJ1-5 once TRBV18 CASSPRRTWSNQPQHF TGTGCCAGCTCACCACGCAGGACATGGAGCAATCAGCCCCAGCATTTT
. TRBJ2-3 . TRBV7-2 CASSWGGEKDTQYF TGTGCCAGCAGCTGGGGGGGCGAGAAAGATACGCAGTATTTT
. TRBJ2-3 . TRBV6-5 CASRSGSDTQYF TGTGCCAGCAGATCAGGGAGTGATACGCAGTATTTT
TRBD1 TRBJ1-5 . TRBV30 CAWSSTGEGQPQHF TGTGCCTGGAGTTCTACAGGGGAGGGGCAGCCCCAGCATTTT
. TRBJ1-1 few TRBV9 CASSQVYGGGREAFF TGTGCCAGCAGCCAAGTCTACGGCGGGGGGCGGGAAGCTTTCTTT
TRBD1 TRBJ1-5 once TRBV6-5 CASSLTGVDQPQHF TGTGCCAGCAGTTTGACAGGGGTTGATCAGCCCCAGCATTTT
TRBD2 TRBJ2-5 . TRBV5-7 CASTLPQREGQEKETQYF TGTGCCAGCACCCTCCCCCAGCGGGAGGGCCAGGAGAAAGAGACCCAGTACTTC
TRBD2 TRBJ2-3 . TRBV7-8 CASSSLAGGRADTQYF TGTGCCAGCAGCTCCTTAGCGGGGGGGCGGGCAGATACGCAGTATTTT
TRBD1 TRBJ1-4 . TRBV6-1 CASSGDRGRFLNEKLFF TGTGCCAGCAGTGGGGACAGGGGGCGATTCCTAAATGAAAAACTGTTTTTT
. TRBJ1-3 . TRBV5-5 CASSFQGENTIYF TGTGCCAGCAGCTTTCAGGGAGAGAACACCATATATTTT
TRBD1 TRBJ2-7 . TRBV6-1 CASRKQGPNEQYF TGTGCCAGCAGGAAACAGGGGCCGAACGAGCAGTACTTC
. TRBJ2-3 . TRBV30 CAWRSTRGETDTQYF TGTGCCTGGAGGTCCACTAGGGGGGAAACAGATACGCAGTATTTT
TRBD1 TRBJ2-2 . TRBV7-3 CASSSGQLTGELFF TGTGCCAGCAGCTCGGGACAGTTAACCGGGGAGCTGTTTTTT
TRBD2 TRBJ2-2 once TRBV18 CASSPPKGLATGELFF TGTGCCAGCTCACCTCCAAAGGGACTAGCCACCGGGGAGCTGTTTTTT
. TRBJ2-7 . TRBV7-6 CASSLEARDEQYF TGTGCCAGCAGCTTAGAGGCCAGGGACGAGCAGTACTTC
. TRBJ2-1 . TRBV6-5 CASSYSSGDEQFF TGTGCCAGCAGTTACTCTTCAGGGGATGAGCAGTTCTTC
TRBD1 TRBJ1-5 . TRBV18 CASSPRQSDRANNQPQHF TGTGCCAGCTCACCACGACAATCAGACAGGGCCAACAATCAGCCCCAGCATTTT
TRBD1 TRBJ1-2 . TRBV29-1 CSVAGGDDYGYTF TGCAGCGTGGCAGGGGGTGATGACTATGGCTACACCTTC
. TRBJ2-4 . TRBV11-2 CASKRAGPGAKNIQYF TGTGCCAGCAAGAGGGCAGGCCCAGGAGCCAAAAACATTCAGTACTTC
. TRBJ2-7 . TRBV7-3 CASSFTSMERQYF TGTGCCAGCAGCTTTACGTCGATGGAGCGGCAGTACTTC
TRBD2 TRBJ2-1 . TRBV5-1 CASSLAGGPGEQFF TGCGCCAGCAGCCTAGCGGGAGGGCCGGGTGAGCAGTTCTTC
. TRBJ1-1 few TRBV14 CASSQNRRTTEAFF TGTGCCAGCAGCCAGAATCGCAGGACCACTGAAGCTTTCTTT
. TRBJ2-1 . TRBV19 CASSPRAVSSYNEQFF TGTGCCAGTAGTCCCCGGGCAGTAAGCTCCTACAATGAGCAGTTCTTC
TRBD1 TRBJ1-1 few TRBV20-1 CSASDRGRAFF TGCAGTGCAAGCGACAGGGGACGAGCTTTCTTT
. TRBJ2-1 . TRBV4-1 CASSQGVSGLLHEQFF TGCGCCAGCAGCCAAGGAGTATCGGGCTTGTTGCATGAGCAGTTCTTC
. TRBJ1-2 . TRBV4-1 CASSQVRGPLGYTF TGCGCCAGCAGCCAAGTCAGGGGTCCTCTCGGCTACACCTTC
. TRBJ1-2 . TRBV7-9 CASSLERAGYTF TGTGCCAGCAGCTTAGAACGGGCCGGCTACACCTTC
. TRBJ1-5 . TRBV7-2 CASSREGSNQPQHF TGTGCCAGCAGCCGAGAGGGTAGCAATCAGCCCCAGCATTTT
TRBD1 TRBJ1-5 . TRBV29-1 CSAGQGQPQHF TGCAGCGCTGGACAGGGGCAGCCCCAGCATTTT
. TRBJ1-1 . TRBV2 CASSERGPQNTEAFF TGTGCCAGCAGTGAACGGGGCCCACAGAACACTGAAGCTTTCTTT
. TRBJ2-1 . TRBV6-1 CASSGGQGHYNEQFF TGTGCCAGCAGTGGGGGGCAGGGACACTACAATGAGCAGTTCTTC
. TRBJ2-3 . TRBV5-8 CASSLSRTDTQYF TGTGCCAGCAGCTTATCCAGGACAGATACGCAGTATTTT
. TRBJ1-2 . TRBV6-1 CASSEGLSNYGYTF TGTGCCAGCAGTGAGGGTTTGTCTAACTATGGCTACACCTTC